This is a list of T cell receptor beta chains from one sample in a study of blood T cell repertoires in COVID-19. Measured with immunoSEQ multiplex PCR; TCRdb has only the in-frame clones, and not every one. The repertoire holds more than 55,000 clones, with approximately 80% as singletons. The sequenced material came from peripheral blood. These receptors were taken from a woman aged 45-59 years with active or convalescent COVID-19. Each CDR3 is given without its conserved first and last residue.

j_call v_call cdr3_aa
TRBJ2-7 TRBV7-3 ASSGKSGQGAGEQY
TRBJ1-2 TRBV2 ASSANTGYGGYT
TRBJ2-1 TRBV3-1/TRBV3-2 ASSQESGRADNEQF
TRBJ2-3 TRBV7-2 ASSLKGISGSTDTQY
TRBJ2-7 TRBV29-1 SVVPSGSYEQY
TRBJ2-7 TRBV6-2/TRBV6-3 ASSPRLAIIYEQY
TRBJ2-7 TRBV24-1 ATPHFRPRGEQY
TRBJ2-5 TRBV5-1 ASSLIAGEGETQY
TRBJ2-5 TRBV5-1 ASSQRTGEETQY
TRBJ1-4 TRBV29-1 SASGQTNEKLF
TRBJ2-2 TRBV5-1 ASSLATSGKSTGELF
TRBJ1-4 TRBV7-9 ASSSTGGNEKLF
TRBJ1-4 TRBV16 ASSQSPGEGEKLF
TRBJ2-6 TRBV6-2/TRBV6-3 ASSPWTGAGANVLT
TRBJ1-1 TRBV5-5 ASSLKGGGTEAF
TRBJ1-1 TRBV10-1 ASRLTNLSTDKNTEAF
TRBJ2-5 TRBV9 ASSDRLAGPQETQY
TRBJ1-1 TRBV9 ASSVAGQGGAEAF
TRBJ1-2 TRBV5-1 ASSFGAEGYGYT
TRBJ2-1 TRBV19 ATDRENNEQF
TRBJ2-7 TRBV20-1 SAGTAYEQY
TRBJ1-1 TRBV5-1 ASSPQGTRRNTEAF
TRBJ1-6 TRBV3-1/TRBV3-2 ASSQAEANSPLH
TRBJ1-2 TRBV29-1 SVVLYGGAYGYT